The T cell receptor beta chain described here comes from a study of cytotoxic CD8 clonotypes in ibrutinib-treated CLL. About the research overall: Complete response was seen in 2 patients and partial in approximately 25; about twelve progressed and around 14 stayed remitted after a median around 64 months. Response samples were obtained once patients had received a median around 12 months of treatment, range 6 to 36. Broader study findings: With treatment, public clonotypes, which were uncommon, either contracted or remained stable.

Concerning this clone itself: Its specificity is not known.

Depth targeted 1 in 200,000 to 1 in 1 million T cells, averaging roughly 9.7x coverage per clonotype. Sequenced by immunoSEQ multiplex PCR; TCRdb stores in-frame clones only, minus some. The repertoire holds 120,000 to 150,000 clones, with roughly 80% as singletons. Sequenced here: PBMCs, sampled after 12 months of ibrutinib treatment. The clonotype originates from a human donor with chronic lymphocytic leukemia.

CDR3 in amino acids: CATSAGSSYNSPLHF. For the CDR3, the DNA is TGTGCCACCAGCGCCGGCAGCTCCTATAATTCACCCCTCCACTTT. This rearrangement joins TRBV15 to TRBJ1-6; no firm D call. The CDR3 contains 15 residues. V lost 5 bases and J 0 bases, leaving 8 bases between the germline ends. Germline-derived CDR1 and CDR2 are LNHNV and YYDKDF (reference sequence). The variable domain in full, completed from reference TRBV15 and TRBJ1-6, reads DAMVIQNPRYQVTQFGKPVTLSCSQTLNHNVMYWYQQKSSQAPKLLFHYYDKDFNNEADTPDNFQSRRPNTSFCFLDIRSPGLGDTAMYLCATSAGSSYNSPLHFGNGTRLTVT.